The 19 T cell receptor beta chains presented below share a single source sample, sequenced in a study of shared clonotypes between healthy human individuals. TCRdb's table, derived via immunoSEQ multiplex PCR, lists solely in-frame clones and lacks some. The sample has about 1.5 million clones, about 98% seen once. The material sequenced was naive CD4+ T cells sorted from blood. Subset noted: CD45RA+ positively selected. These receptors were taken from a man aged 25 to 40 in good health.

The chain carries TRBV11-2 and TRBJ2-7, with D possibly being TRBD1 or TRBD2 (6 bases each). The CDR3 is 15 residues long. Germline CDR1 and CDR2: SGHAT and FQNNGV. V lost 3 bases and J 3 bases, leaving 15 bases between the germline ends. The CDR3 bases are TGTGCCAGCAGCTTGGAGGGGGGTGTGAGCTACGAGCAGTACTTC. This gives the protein CASSLEGGVSYEQYF.

V and J are TRBV28 and TRBJ2-1; no definite D call. V was trimmed by 2 bases and J by 6 bases, leaving 8 bases between them. Germline loops: CDR1 MDHEN, CDR2 SYDVKM. CDR3 size: 13 residues. CDR3 protein: CASSLRSPNEQFF. DNA of the CDR3: TGTGCCAGCAGTTTACGAAGCCCCAATGAGCAGTTCTTC.

The V call is TRBV18, the J call TRBJ2-1; 11 bases map to TRBD1. Losses at the gene ends were 4 bases for V and 6 bases for J; bases not matched to a gene: 8. The CDR3 extends over 16 amino acids. Germline V gene sequence: CDR1 KGHSH, CDR2 LQKENI. CDR3 sequence: CASSLVPGQGVNEQFF. The CDR3 DNA sequence: TGTGCCAGCTCACTCGTTCCGGGACAGGGGGTCAATGAGCAGTTCTTC.

V gene TRBV5-8 combines with J gene TRBJ2-5, with 9 bases lining up with TRBD2. Germline CDR1 is SGHTS and CDR2 is YDEGEE. CDR3 length equals 16 residues. V was clipped by 3 bases and J by 7 bases; unmatched bases: 13. The CDR3: CASSSWTSAEPGTQYF. CDR3 DNA: TGTGCCAGCAGCTCCTGGACTAGCGCCGAACCGGGGACCCAGTACTTC.

In this sample, this clone turned up once. This chain connects TRBV4-3 to TRBJ2-5; D unresolved. The CDR3 spans 15 residues. Germline CDR1 reads LGHNA; CDR2 reads YSLEER. Between the trimmed V and J ends, which lost 1 base and 3 bases, there was a span of 12 bases. The chain's CDR3 is CASSQVGEKEETQYF. The CDR3 DNA reads TGCGCCAGCAGCCAAGTCGGAGAGAAGGAAGAGACCCAGTACTTC.

On this clone: Other DNA sequences in the same sample also yield this CDR3. The chain combines TRBV9 with TRBJ2-5; the match to TRBD1 covers 7 bases. The trim removed 3 bases at V and 1 base at J, leaving 0 bases unmatched. This CDR3 comprises 13 residues. CDR1 and CDR2 (germline): SGDLS, YYNGEE. The DNA of the CDR3 is TGTGCCAGCAGCGGGACAGGCCAAGAGACCCAGTACTTC. Translated, it gives CASSGTGQETQYF. Drawing the rest from reference TRBV9 and TRBJ2-5, the complete variable domain is DSGVTQTPKHLITATGQRVTLRCSPRSGDLSVYWYQQSLDQGLQFLIQYYNGEERAKGNILERFSAQQFPDLHSELNLSSLELGDSALYFCASSGTGQETQYFGPGTRLLVL.

The genes are TRBV5-4 and TRBJ2-5; 9 nucleotides match TRBD2. The CDR3 has 15 amino acids. V was clipped by 5 bases and J by 4 bases; unmatched bases: 9. Germline CDR1 is SGHNT and CDR2 is YYREEE (reference sequence). In DNA form, the CDR3 reads TGTGCCAGCAGACTTAGCGGGAGTCGATTAGAGACCCAGTACTTC. Amino acid sequence: CASRLSGSRLETQYF.

Comment on this clone: Other DNA sequences in this sample translate to the same CDR3. The rearrangement joins TRBV14 to TRBJ2-7; weak D call: TRBD2 (6 bases). CDR3 size: 12 residues. Trimming pared 3 bases from V and 4 bases from J, leaving 7 bases between. The germline V gene encodes CDR1 SGHDN and CDR2 FVKESK. CDR3 nucleotide sequence: TGTGCCAGCAGCCATCGGGGGTACGAGCAGTACTTC. It specifies CASSHRGYEQYF.

The count of this clone is one. The chain links TRBV9 to TRBJ1-5, with D unresolved. Germline V CDR1 and CDR2: SGDLS, YYNGEE. The CDR3 contains 13 residues. The ends were cut back, 3 bases at V and 2 bases at J, with 6 bases in the middle. The DNA for the CDR3 is TGTGCCAGCAGCGCCTACGGCAATCAGCCCCAGCATTTT. This sequence encodes CASSAYGNQPQHF.

The chain is built from TRBV11-3 and TRBJ2-3; 14 bases are a match to TRBD2. Germline CDR1 SGHNT, CDR2 YENEEA. V was clipped by 5 bases and J by 4 bases; unmatched bases: 5. CDR3 length equals 16 residues. The chain's CDR3 is CASSPQGLAGADTQYF. In DNA, the CDR3 is TGTGCCAGCAGCCCGCAGGGACTAGCGGGAGCAGATACGCAGTATTTT.

The rearrangement links TRBV1 to TRBJ2-1; the table's D call, TRBD2, was not checked against the DNA. TRBV1 is given as a pseudogene. CDR3 length equals 15 residues. CDR3 loop: CTSHLWRESNNEQFF. The CDR3 DNA is TGCACCAGCCACCTTTGGCGGGAGTCCAACAATGAGCAGTTCTTC.

The V call is TRBV4-1, the J call TRBJ2-2, with D possibly matching TRBD2 (5 bases). Deletions cut 0 bases from V and 6 bases from J, with 23 bases between. Germline-derived CDR1 and CDR2 are MGHRA and YSYEKL. This CDR3 region has 19 residues. CDR3 loop: CASSQDILPAGMSSGELFF. The CDR3, as DNA: TGCGCCAGCAGCCAAGATATCCTCCCCGCCGGGATGTCGTCCGGGGAGCTGTTTTTT.

V gene TRBV7-8 combines with J gene TRBJ1-1, with TRBD1 matching over 7 bases. The CDR3 sequence is 14 residues long. Germline CDR1 is SGHVS and CDR2 is FQNEAQ. The J segment lost 1 base and the V segment lost 5 bases, leaving 4 bases of the junction unmatched. CDR3 sequence: CASSGYRGNTEAFF. DNA of the CDR3: TGTGCCAGCAGCGGATACAGGGGGAACACTGAAGCTTTCTTT.

V is TRBV28 and J is TRBJ2-3, with 14 bases lining up with TRBD2. Germline CDR1 reads MDHEN; CDR2 reads SYDVKM. The V gene end was trimmed by 6 bases and the J gene end by 0 bases; junction bases not matched to a gene: 5. CDR3 length: 17 residues. The CDR3 DNA reads TGTGCCAGCAGCGCTGGGACTAGCGGGAGAAGCACAGATACGCAGTATTTT. Translating gives CASSAGTSGRSTDTQYF.

The table lists this clone with a count of one. Additional DNA sequences in this sample encode the identical CDR3. The V call is TRBV28, the J call TRBJ2-7; the match to TRBD2 covers 8 bases. Germline V lookup: CDR1 MDHEN, CDR2 SYDVKM. The CDR3 extends over 13 amino acids. The trim removed 6 bases at V and 3 bases at J, leaving 4 bases unmatched. The CDR3 spells CASSSGTSYEQYF. CDR3 DNA sequence: TGTGCCAGCAGCTCCGGGACTAGCTACGAGCAGTACTTC.

The chain is built from TRBV11-3 and TRBJ2-3; 8 bases match TRBD2. V gave up 4 bases and J gave up 6 bases; unmatched junction bases: 6. The length of the CDR3 is 14 residues. Germline CDR1 is SGHNT and CDR2 is YENEEA. The CDR3 region is CASSSSGSPDTQYF. For the CDR3, the DNA is TGTGCCAGCAGCTCAAGCGGGAGTCCGGATACGCAGTATTTT.

Of note for this clone: The sample contains more than one DNA sequence encoding this CDR3. This chain joins TRBV19 and TRBJ1-5; D gene ambiguous. The length of the CDR3 is 14 residues. Between the trimmed V and J ends, which lost 3 bases and 4 bases, there was a span of 10 bases. CDR1 LNHDA and CDR2 SQIVND come from the germline V gene (reference sequence). CDR3 protein: CASSILGSNQPQHF. The CDR3 DNA reads TGTGCCAGTAGTATTTTGGGCTCAAATCAGCCCCAGCATTTT.

This clone was observed once. The V call is TRBV29-1, the J call TRBJ1-1, with TRBD1 as a possible D gene (5 bases). Per the germline V gene, CDR1 is SQVTM and CDR2 is ANQGSEA. The V end lost 6 bases, the J end lost 0 bases, and 11 bases lay between the germline ends. The CDR3 sequence is 13 residues long. The CDR3 DNA reads TGCAGCGTGCAGGGTACCATGAACACTGAAGCTTTCTTT. Amino acid sequence: CSVQGTMNTEAFF.

CDR3 residues: CASSQDLSGELFF. CDR3 nucleotides: TGTGCCAGCAGCCAAGATTTGAGCGGGGAGCTGTTTTTT. V and J are TRBV4-2 and TRBJ2-2; D is uncertain. Germline V lookup: CDR1 LGHNA, CDR2 YNFKEQ. The CDR3 runs 13 residues. V was shortened by 0 bases and J by 7 bases, with 6 bases between the two germline ends.